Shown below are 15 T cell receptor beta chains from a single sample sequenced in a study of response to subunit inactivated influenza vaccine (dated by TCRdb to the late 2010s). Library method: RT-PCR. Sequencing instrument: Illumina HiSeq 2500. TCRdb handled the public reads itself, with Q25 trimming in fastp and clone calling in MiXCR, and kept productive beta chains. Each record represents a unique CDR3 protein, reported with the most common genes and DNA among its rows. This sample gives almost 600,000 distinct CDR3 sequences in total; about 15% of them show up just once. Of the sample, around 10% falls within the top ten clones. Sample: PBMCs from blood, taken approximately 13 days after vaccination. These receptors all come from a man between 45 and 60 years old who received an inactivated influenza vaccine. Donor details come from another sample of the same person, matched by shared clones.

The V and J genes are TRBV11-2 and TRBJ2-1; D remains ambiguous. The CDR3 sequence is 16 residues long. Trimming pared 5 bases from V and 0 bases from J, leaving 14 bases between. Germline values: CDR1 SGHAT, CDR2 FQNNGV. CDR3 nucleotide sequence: TGTGCCAGCAGCGACCTTCTACGTAGCTCCTACAATGAGCAGTTCTTC. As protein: CASSDLLRSSYNEQFF.

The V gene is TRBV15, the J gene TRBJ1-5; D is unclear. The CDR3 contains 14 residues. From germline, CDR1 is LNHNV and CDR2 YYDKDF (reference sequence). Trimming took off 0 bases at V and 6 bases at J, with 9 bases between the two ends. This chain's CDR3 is CATSREPGGQPQHF. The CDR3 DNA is TGTGCCACCAGCAGAGAACCAGGAGGTCAGCCCCAGCATTTT.

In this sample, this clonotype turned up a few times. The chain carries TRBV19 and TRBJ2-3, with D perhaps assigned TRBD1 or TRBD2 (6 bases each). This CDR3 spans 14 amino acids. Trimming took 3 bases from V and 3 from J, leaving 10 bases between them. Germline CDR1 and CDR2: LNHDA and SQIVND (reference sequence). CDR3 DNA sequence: TGTGCCAGTAGTATTCGGGGGCGGACAGATACGCAGTATTTT. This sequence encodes CASSIRGRTDTQYF.

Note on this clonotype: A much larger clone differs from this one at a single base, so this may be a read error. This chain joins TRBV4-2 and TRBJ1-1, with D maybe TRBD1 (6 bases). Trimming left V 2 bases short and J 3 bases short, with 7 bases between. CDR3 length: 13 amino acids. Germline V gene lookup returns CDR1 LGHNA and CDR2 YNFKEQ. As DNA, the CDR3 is TGTGCCAGCAGCCAAACAGGGTACACTGAAGCTTTCTTT. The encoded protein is CASSQTGYTEAFF.

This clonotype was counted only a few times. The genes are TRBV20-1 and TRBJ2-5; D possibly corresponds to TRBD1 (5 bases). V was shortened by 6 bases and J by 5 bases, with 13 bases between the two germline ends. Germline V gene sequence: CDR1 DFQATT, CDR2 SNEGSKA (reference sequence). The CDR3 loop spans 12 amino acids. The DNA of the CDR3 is TGCAGTGCCCACGCAGGGTTGGAGACCCAGTACTTC. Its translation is CSAHAGLETQYF.

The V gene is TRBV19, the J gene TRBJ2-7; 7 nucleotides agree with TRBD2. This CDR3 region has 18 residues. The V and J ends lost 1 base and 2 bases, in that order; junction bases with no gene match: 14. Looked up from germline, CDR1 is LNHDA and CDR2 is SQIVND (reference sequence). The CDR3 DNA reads TGTGCCAGTAGTATAGTTGGCCCGCGGGCTAGCGGAGCCTACGAGCAGTACTTC. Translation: CASSIVGPRASGAYEQYF.

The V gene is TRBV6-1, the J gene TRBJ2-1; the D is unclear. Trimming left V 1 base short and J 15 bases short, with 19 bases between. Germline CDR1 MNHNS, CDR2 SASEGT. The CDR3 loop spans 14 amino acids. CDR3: CASSEVVVRPLRFF. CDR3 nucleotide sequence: TGTGCCAGCAGTGAAGTCGTTGTTCGTCCCTTGAGGTTCTTC.

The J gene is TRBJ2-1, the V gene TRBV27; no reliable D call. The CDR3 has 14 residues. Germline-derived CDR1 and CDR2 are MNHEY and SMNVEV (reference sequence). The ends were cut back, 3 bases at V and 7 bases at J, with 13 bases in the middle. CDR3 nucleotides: TGTGCCAGCAGTTTCCCCTGGGGTCTAAATGAGCAGTTCTTC. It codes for CASSFPWGLNEQFF.

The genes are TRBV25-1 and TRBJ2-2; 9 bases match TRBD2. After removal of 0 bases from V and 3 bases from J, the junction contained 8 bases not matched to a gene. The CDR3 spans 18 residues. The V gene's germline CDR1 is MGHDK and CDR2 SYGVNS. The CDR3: CASSEYWASGTYTGELFF. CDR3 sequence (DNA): TGTGCCAGCAGTGAATATTGGGCTAGCGGGACCTACACCGGGGAGCTGTTTTTT.

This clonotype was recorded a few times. The CDR3 nucleotides are TGTGCCACCAGCGGTACGAACGCAGGGGGCGCGGAGACCCAGTACTTC. Translated: CATSGTNAGGAETQYF. The chain employs TRBV24-1 and TRBJ2-5, with TRBD1 identical over 8 bases. Germline assignment: CDR1 KGHDR and CDR2 SFDVKD. V shed 7 bases, J shed 5 bases, and the junction held 14 bases outside the gene matches. This CDR3 is built from 16 residues.

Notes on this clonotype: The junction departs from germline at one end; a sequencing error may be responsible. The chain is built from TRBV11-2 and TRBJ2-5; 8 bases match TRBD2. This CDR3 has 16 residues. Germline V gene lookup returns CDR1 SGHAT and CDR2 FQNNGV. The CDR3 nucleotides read TGTGCCAGCAGCTTAGGGTCTCGGGGGGGACAAGCGACCCAGTACTTC. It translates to CASSLGSRGGQATQYF.

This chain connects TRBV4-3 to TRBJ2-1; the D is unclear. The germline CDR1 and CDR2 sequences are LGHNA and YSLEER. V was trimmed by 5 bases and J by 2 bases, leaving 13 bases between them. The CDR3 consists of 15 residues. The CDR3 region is CASSYLISTYNEQFF. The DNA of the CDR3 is TGCGCCAGCAGCTACCTCATAAGCACCTACAATGAGCAGTTCTTC.

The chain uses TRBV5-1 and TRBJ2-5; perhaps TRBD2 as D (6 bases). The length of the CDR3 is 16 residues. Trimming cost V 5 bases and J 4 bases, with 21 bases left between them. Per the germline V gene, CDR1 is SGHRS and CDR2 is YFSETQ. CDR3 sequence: CASRDFRDSWGETQYF. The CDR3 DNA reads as TGCGCCAGCAGGGACTTCCGGGACTCATGGGGAGAGACCCAGTACTTC.

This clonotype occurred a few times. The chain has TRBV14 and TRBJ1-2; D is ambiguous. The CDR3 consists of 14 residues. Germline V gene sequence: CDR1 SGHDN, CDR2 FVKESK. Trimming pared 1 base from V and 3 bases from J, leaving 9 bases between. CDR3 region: CASSQGWADYGYTF. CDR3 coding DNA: TGTGCCAGCAGCCAAGGATGGGCGGACTATGGCTACACCTTC.

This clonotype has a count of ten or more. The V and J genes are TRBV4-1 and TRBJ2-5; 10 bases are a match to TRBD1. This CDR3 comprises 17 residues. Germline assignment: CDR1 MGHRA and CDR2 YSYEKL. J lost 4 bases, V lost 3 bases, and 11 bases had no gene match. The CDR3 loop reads CASSHDSRTGGRETQYF. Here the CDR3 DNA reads TGCGCCAGCAGCCACGATTCTCGGACAGGGGGTAGAGAGACCCAGTACTTC.